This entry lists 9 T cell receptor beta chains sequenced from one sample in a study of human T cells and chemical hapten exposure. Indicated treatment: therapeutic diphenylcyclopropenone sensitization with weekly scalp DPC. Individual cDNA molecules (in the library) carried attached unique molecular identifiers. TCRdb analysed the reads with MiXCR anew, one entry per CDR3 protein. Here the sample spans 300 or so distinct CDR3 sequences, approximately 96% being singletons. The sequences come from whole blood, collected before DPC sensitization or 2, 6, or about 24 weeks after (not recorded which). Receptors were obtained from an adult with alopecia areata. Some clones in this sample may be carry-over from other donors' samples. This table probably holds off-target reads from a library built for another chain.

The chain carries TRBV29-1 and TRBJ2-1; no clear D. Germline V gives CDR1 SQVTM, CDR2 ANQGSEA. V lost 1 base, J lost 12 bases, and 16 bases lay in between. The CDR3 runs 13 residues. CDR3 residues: CSVEGVLLGRQFF. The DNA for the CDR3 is TGCAGCGTTGAAGGCGTACTGCTCGGTCGGCAGTTCTTC.

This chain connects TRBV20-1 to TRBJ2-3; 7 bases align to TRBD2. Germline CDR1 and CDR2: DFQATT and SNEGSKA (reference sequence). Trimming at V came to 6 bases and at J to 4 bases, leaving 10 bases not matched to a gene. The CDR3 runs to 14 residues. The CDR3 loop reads CSAAHGAGADTQYF. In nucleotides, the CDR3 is TGCAGTGCCGCACACGGGGCGGGGGCAGATACGCAGTATTTT.

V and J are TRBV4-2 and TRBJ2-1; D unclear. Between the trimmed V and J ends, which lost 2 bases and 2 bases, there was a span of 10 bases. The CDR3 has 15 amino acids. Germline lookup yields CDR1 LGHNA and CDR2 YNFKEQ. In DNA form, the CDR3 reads TGTGCCAGCAGCCAAACCGTGGACGCCTACAATGAGCAGTTCTTC. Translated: CASSQTVDAYNEQFF.

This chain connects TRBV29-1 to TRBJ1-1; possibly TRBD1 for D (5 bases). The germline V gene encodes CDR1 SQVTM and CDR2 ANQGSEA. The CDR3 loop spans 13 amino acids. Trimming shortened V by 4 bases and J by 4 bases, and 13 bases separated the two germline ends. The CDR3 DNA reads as TGCAGCGTTGTGATAAAAAGGGGCACTGAAGCTTTCTTT. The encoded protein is CSVVIKRGTEAFF.

The chain's CDR3 is CASSLNRLSGTEAFF. The CDR3 DNA is TGTGCCAGCAGCTTAAACAGGTTGAGCGGCACTGAAGCTTTCTTT. The V call is TRBV11-2, the J call TRBJ1-1; possibly TRBD1 for D (5 bases). Germline V CDR1 and CDR2: SGHAT, FQNNGV. The CDR3 spans 15 residues. V shed 2 bases and J shed 4 bases, with 14 bases lying between them. Full variable domain (rest looked up from reference TRBV11-2 and TRBJ1-1): EAGVAQSPRYKIIEKRQSVAFWCNPISGHATLYWYQQILGQGPKLLIQFQNNGVVDDSQLPKDRFSAERLKGVDSTLKIQPAKLEDSAVYLCASSLNRLSGTEAFFGQGTRLTVV.

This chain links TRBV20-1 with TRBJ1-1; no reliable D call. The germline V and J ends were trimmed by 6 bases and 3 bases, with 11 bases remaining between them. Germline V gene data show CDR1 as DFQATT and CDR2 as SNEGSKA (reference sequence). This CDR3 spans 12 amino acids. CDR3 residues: CSAGLADTEAFF. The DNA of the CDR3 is TGCAGTGCAGGGTTAGCGGACACTGAAGCTTTCTTT.

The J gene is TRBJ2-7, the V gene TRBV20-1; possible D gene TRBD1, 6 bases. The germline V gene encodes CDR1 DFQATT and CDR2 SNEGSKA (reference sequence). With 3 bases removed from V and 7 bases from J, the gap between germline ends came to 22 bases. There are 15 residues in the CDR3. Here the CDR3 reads CSASAPRGRRGEQYF. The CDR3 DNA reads TGCAGTGCTAGTGCGCCCCGAGGGCGCAGGGGTGAGCAGTACTTC.

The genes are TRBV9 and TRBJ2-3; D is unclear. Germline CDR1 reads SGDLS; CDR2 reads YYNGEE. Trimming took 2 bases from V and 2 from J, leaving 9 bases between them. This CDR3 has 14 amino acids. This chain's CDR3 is CASSVQFPTDTQYF. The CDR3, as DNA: TGTGCCAGCAGCGTGCAGTTCCCCACAGATACGCAGTATTTT.

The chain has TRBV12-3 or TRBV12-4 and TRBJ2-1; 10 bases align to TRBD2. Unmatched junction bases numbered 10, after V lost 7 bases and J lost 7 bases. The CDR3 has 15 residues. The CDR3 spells CASIKGQAGGNEQFF. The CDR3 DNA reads TGTGCCAGCATCAAGGGACAAGCGGGAGGGAATGAGCAGTTCTTC.